The 9 T cell receptor beta chains below come from one sample, sequenced in a study of blood T cell repertoires in COVID-19. Sequencing was performed with immunoSEQ multiplex PCR; in TCRdb, only in-frame clones are kept and a portion is missing. The sample carries roughly 400,000 clones, approximately 91% recorded once. The sample was PBMCs or T cells enriched from blood (not recorded which). The receptor source for this set is a woman under 30 who had been exposed to COVID-19.

The rearrangement links TRBV6-5 to TRBJ2-5, with D maybe TRBD2 (6 bases). Deletions cut 0 bases from V and 5 bases from J, with 13 bases between. Germline CDR1 is MNHEY and CDR2 is SVGAGI. This CDR3 contains 15 residues. The DNA for the CDR3 is TGTGCCAGCAGTTACTCTCCCGGGAGTGAGGAGACCCAGTACTTC. Translation: CASSYSPGSEETQYF.

This chain links TRBV27 with TRBJ2-7; 10 bases agree with TRBD1. CDR1 MNHEY and CDR2 SMNVEV come from the germline V gene (reference sequence). The CDR3 loop spans 13 amino acids. Germline trimming cut 5 bases from V and 9 bases from J; bases unmatched to any gene: 7. The CDR3 DNA is TGTGCCAGCAGTCGGGACAGGGGCGGAGGGCAGTACTTC. Translation: CASSRDRGGGQYF.

This clone was found a few times. This CDR3 reads CASSFRTSYSNQPQHF. Here the CDR3 DNA reads TGTGCCAGCAGCTTCCGGACATCCTATAGCAATCAGCCCCAGCATTTT. The chain recombines TRBV5-8 with TRBJ1-5, with a tentative D call TRBD1 (5 bases). The CDR3 sequence is 16 residues long. V lost 2 bases, J lost 0 bases, and 12 bases lay in between. Germline V gene sequence: CDR1 SGHTS, CDR2 YDEGEE.

The chain joins TRBV7-9 to TRBJ2-2; D is unclear. Germline CDR1 reads SEHNR; CDR2 reads FQNEAQ (reference sequence). The CDR3 is made up of 14 amino acids. V lost 0 bases and J lost 4, with 6 bases in between. CDR3 residues: CASSLAGSTGELFF. For the CDR3, the DNA is TGTGCCAGCAGCTTAGCCGGTTCCACCGGGGAGCTGTTTTTT.

The chain employs TRBV18 and TRBJ1-6; D unresolved. The CDR3 is made up of 14 amino acids. In germline, CDR1 is KGHSH, CDR2 LQKENI. Trimming left V 3 bases short and J 6 bases short, with 9 bases between. CDR3 nucleotide sequence: TGTGCCAGCTCACCCGAGGGAGGTAATTCACCCCTCCACTTT. It yields the protein CASSPEGGNSPLHF.

Comment on this clone: At the DNA level, this CDR3 is encoded by other sequences in the same sample as well. The chain combines TRBV6-1 with TRBJ1-5; 7 bases are a match to TRBD1. This CDR3 is built from 14 residues. Germline V gene lookup returns CDR1 MNHNS and CDR2 SASEGT. With 3 bases clipped from V and 4 bases from J, the junction kept 3 bases outside the gene matches. The CDR3 bases are TGTGCCAGCAGTGAGTCAGGGGGTAATCAGCCCCAGCATTTT. Its protein is CASSESGGNQPQHF.

The V and J genes are TRBV6-5 and TRBJ1-1; 9 nucleotides agree with TRBD1. This CDR3 comprises 15 residues. The junction had 8 bases not matched to a gene; V was cut back by 4 bases and J by 5 bases. Germline V lookup: CDR1 MNHEY, CDR2 SVGAGI. The CDR3 region is CASSFDRGKATEAFF. CDR3 sequence (DNA): TGTGCCAGCAGTTTCGACAGGGGGAAGGCGACTGAAGCTTTCTTT.

The chain employs TRBV7-9 and TRBJ2-7, with D unresolved. Germline CDR1 SEHNR, CDR2 FQNEAQ (reference sequence). Between the trimmed V and J ends, which lost 0 bases and 4 bases, there was a span of 16 bases. This CDR3 is 16 amino acids long. Here the CDR3 reads CASSLASEAVGYEQYF. The CDR3 nucleotides are TGTGCCAGCAGCTTAGCGTCTGAGGCAGTAGGATACGAGCAGTACTTC. The whole variable domain, filled in from reference TRBV7-9 and TRBJ2-7, reads DTGVSQNPRHKITKRGQNVTFRCDPISEHNRLYWYRQTLGQGPEFLTYFQNEAQLEKSRLLSDRFSAERPKGSFSTLEIQRTEQGDSAMYLCASSLASEAVGYEQYFGPGTRLTVT.

The V call is TRBV2, the J call TRBJ1-6; TRBD1 matches at 8 bases. Germline trimming cut 6 bases from V and 1 base from J; bases unmatched to any gene: 11. Germline lookup yields CDR1 SNHLY and CDR2 FYNNEI. CDR3 length: 18 amino acids. CDR3 protein: CASRGDKDRASYNSPLHF. Here the CDR3 DNA reads TGTGCCAGCAGGGGCGATAAGGACAGGGCTTCCTATAATTCACCCCTCCACTTT.